One sample yielded the 5 T cell receptor beta chains listed below, sequenced in a study of blood T cell repertoires in COVID-19. The data were produced by immunoSEQ multiplex PCR, yet TCRdb's version contains in-frame clones alone and is incomplete. The data show more than 150,000 clones, around 95% seen once. Material for sequencing was peripheral blood. These receptors all stem from a man between 25 and 39 years old with COVID-19, enrolled during active disease.

The gene calls are TRBV18 and TRBJ2-2, with 7 positions matching TRBD1. V was pared by 8 bases and J by 3 bases, with 3 bases of the junction left unmatched. Germline V gene data show CDR1 as KGHSH and CDR2 as LQKENI. The CDR3 has 13 residues. CDR3 region: CASPTGDTGELFF. The CDR3 nucleotides read TGTGCCAGCCCCACAGGGGACACCGGGGAGCTGTTTTTT.

The genes are TRBV5-1 and TRBJ2-2, with 9 bases aligning to TRBD1. CDR3 length: 14 amino acids. CDR1 and CDR2 from the germline V gene are SGHRS and YFSETQ. The trim removed 4 bases at V and 3 bases at J, leaving 1 base unmatched. CDR3: CASSRDRDTGELFF. The DNA for the CDR3 is TGCGCCAGCAGCCGGGACAGGGACACCGGGGAGCTGTTTTTT.

V and J are TRBV19 and TRBJ2-5, with TRBD2 as a possible D gene (5 bases). V lost 6 bases to trimming and J lost 4 bases, with 9 bases between them. The CDR3 loop spans 12 amino acids. From germline, CDR1 is LNHDA and CDR2 SQIVND (reference sequence). CDR3 in amino acids: CASRGGGETQYF. DNA for the CDR3: TGTGCCAGTAGAGGCGGAGGAGAGACCCAGTACTTC.

This clone was recorded only once. The DNA of the CDR3 is TGTGCCAGCAGAGAATCACTAGCGGGGGGTGGTTACGAGCAGTACTTC. Encoded protein: CASRESLAGGGYEQYF. V and J are TRBV6-1 and TRBJ2-7; 12 positions match TRBD2. Germline-derived CDR1 and CDR2 are MNHNS and SASEGT. Losses at the gene ends were 6 bases for V and 4 bases for J; bases not matched to a gene: 10. The CDR3 consists of 16 residues.

The chain recombines TRBV6-2 or TRBV6-3 with TRBJ2-7, with 9 bases lining up with TRBD1. The germline gives CDR1 MNHEY, CDR2 SVGEGT. This CDR3 region has 15 residues. V lost 6 bases and J lost 0; bases outside the gene matches: 6. CDR3 sequence reads: CASSPGQGSSYEQYF. CDR3 DNA sequence: TGTGCCAGCAGCCCCGGACAGGGGAGCTCCTACGAGCAGTACTTC.